This passage covers 8 T cell receptor beta chains from one sample sequenced in a study of blood T cell repertoires in COVID-19. The table came from immunoSEQ multiplex PCR; TCRdb's copy has only in-frame clones and leaves some out. The sample has a few hundred thousand clones, around 90% seen once. Sequences were obtained from peripheral blood. The receptors originated from a man aged 18 to 29 who had recovered from COVID-19.

The rearrangement joins TRBV4-1 to TRBJ2-2; 11 nucleotides match TRBD1. The CDR3 length is 18 residues. Germline CDR1 and CDR2: MGHRA and YSYEKL. The trim removed 5 bases at V and 0 bases at J, leaving 8 bases unmatched. The CDR3 loop reads CASSARTGGTANTGELFF. CDR3 in DNA: TGCGCCAGCAGCGCCCGGACAGGGGGCACCGCGAACACCGGGGAGCTGTTTTTT.

This rearrangement joins TRBV18 to TRBJ2-3; D gene unclear. The CDR3 is made up of 15 amino acids. Trimming cost V 5 bases and J 0 bases, with 12 bases left between them. CDR1 KGHSH and CDR2 LQKENI come from the germline V gene. CDR3 sequence: CASSKQLSSTDTQYF. The CDR3, as DNA: TGTGCCAGCTCAAAACAGCTTTCTAGCACAGATACGCAGTATTTT. Together with reference TRBV18 and TRBJ2-3, the CDR3 gives the full variable domain: NAGVMQNPRHLVRRRGQEARLRCSPMKGHSHVYWYRQLPEEGLKFMVYLQKENIIDESGMPKERFSAEFPKEGPSILRIQQVVRGDSAAYFCASSKQLSSTDTQYFGPGTRLTVL.

V is TRBV9 and J is TRBJ2-1; the match to TRBD2 covers 11 bases. V lost 0 bases and J lost 4; bases outside the gene matches: 9. Germline V gives CDR1 SGDLS, CDR2 YYNGEE. This CDR3 spans 18 amino acids. In nucleotides, the CDR3 is TGTGCCAGCAGCGTAGCTACCACTAGCGGGAGAATTTACAATGAGCAGTTCTTC. Its translation: CASSVATTSGRIYNEQFF.

V gene TRBV19 combines with J gene TRBJ1-2, with D perhaps matching TRBD1 (6 bases). Germline loops: CDR1 LNHDA, CDR2 SQIVND (reference sequence). This CDR3 comprises 13 residues. V was clipped by 3 bases and J by 3 bases, with 8 bases between them. Written as DNA, the CDR3 is TGTGCCAGTAGTATCACAGGGTACTATGGCTACACCTTC. Amino acids: CASSITGYYGYTF.

This sequence joins TRBV12-5 and TRBJ1-2, with 8 bases matching TRBD1. V lost 1 base and J lost 8; bases outside the gene matches: 9. This CDR3 is 15 amino acids long. Germline-derived CDR1 and CDR2 are LGHNT and FRNRAP. CDR3 protein: CASGLATGTGYGYTF. CDR3 nucleotides: TGTGCTAGTGGTTTGGCTACCGGGACAGGATACGGCTACACCTTC.

This clone showed up just once. The J gene is TRBJ2-1, the V gene TRBV9; perhaps TRBD2 as D (6 bases). V was clipped by 4 bases and J by 7 bases, with 12 bases between them. CDR1 is SGDLS and CDR2 is YYNGEE in the germline V gene. CDR3 length: 13 residues. The CDR3 DNA sequence: TGTGCCAGCAGCCTCCCCGGAGGGAATGAGCAGTTCTTC. It specifies CASSLPGGNEQFF.

This chain connects TRBV4-1 to TRBJ2-1; D perhaps matches TRBD1 (6 bases). V was shortened by 0 bases and J by 5 bases, with 8 bases between the two germline ends. Per the germline V gene, CDR1 is MGHRA and CDR2 is YSYEKL. The CDR3 covers 14 residues. In DNA form, the CDR3 reads TGCGCCAGCAGCCAAGAACGGACAGACAATGAGCAGTTCTTC. The encoded protein is CASSQERTDNEQFF.

The chain links TRBV12-5 to TRBJ1-1; tentative D call: TRBD1 (5 bases). CDR3 size: 15 residues. The germline V gene encodes CDR1 LGHNT and CDR2 FRNRAP. Between the trimmed V and J ends, which lost 1 base and 7 bases, there was a span of 16 bases. The CDR3 is CASGLAPRGGNEAFF. The CDR3 nucleotides are TGTGCTAGTGGTTTGGCGCCAAGGGGTGGTAATGAAGCTTTCTTT.